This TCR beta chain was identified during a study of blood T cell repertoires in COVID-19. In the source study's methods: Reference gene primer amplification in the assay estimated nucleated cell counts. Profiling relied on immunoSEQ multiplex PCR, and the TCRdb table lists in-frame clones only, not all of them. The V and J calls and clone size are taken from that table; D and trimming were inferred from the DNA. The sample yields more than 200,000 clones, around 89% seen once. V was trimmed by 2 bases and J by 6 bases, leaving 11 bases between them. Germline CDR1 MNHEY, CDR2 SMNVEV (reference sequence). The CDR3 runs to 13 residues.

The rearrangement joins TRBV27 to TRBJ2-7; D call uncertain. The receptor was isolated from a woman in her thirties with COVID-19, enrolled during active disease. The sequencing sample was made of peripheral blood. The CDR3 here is CASSLRGLREQYF. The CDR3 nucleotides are TGTGCCAGCAGTTTAAGAGGTCTCCGCGAGCAGTACTTC.